This T cell receptor beta chain derives from a study of Graves' ophthalmopathy and Graves' hyperthyroidism (dated by TCRdb to 2016 to 2018). Regarding the complete study: Peripheral blood was collected before any treatment was given, at the time of initial diagnosis. To tell Graves' ophthalmopathy apart from Graves' hyperthyroidism, and to predict which patients would progress to ophthalmopathy, the study relied on TCR beta repertoire signatures. In total, approximately 140 blood samples were TCR-sequenced: 43 ophthalmopathy, under 80 hyperthyroidism and some 17 hyperthyroidism-to-ophthalmopathy patients. To explore V-J signatures that distinguish ophthalmopathy from hyperthyroidism, a discovery set of around 100 patients was enrolled, made up of 43 with ophthalmopathy and around 60 with stable hyperthyroidism. An independent validation cohort comprised some 19 hyperthyroidism patients and over 15 patients who later progressed from hyperthyroidism to ophthalmopathy. In roughly 6 hyperthyroidism patients, T-cell repertoires of thyroid tissue and blood were compared. Once sampling was done, hyperthyroidism patients were given methimazole at a starting dose of 30 mg daily, while ophthalmopathy patients were given high-dose intravenous methylprednisolone.

TCR beta CDR3 regions were amplified from RNA transcripts for repertoire sequencing. A first-round RT-PCR used HTBI primers with the Qiagen OneStep RT-PCR kit, followed by a second-round multiplex PCR, size selection and purification. Libraries were sequenced on an Illumina HiSeq2000 using paired-end 100 bp reads. Regarding the original processing steps: SOAPnuke was used to process the reads, throwing out any read that had adapters, had uncalled bases, had a mean Phred below 15, or lacked an exact constant-primer or identifier match. High-quality paired reads were merged with COPE v1.2.5. Unique nucleotide sequences were defined as clonotypes and aligned to IMGT TRB V, D and J references using MiTCR v1.1. Only V-J combinations with frequency above 0.0001 were analysed, covering approximately 99% of repertoires. For each V-J combination, a TCR clonal expansion and chaos score was defined as F50 clonal expansion divided by the chaos observed in the TCRdist matrix. Features were reduced by Welch's t-statistics and random forest to around 13 V-J combinations, which fed a naive Bayes classifier. The similarity between thyroid and blood repertoires was quantified using the Morisita-Horn index. TCRdb's own reprocessing of the public reads used fastp at Q25 and MiXCR and kept productive beta chains. CDR3 protein duplicates are merged, each entry listing the most common genes and DNA. These V and J calls are TCRdb output, not the study's own analysis. In all, the sample holds 45,000 to 60,000 distinct CDR3 sequences, and approximately 47% of those were seen once. The biggest ten clones account for approximately 4.8% of the sample.

Ophthalmopathy patients had moderately to severely active disease, Clinical Activity Score of at least 3, NOSPECS grade of at least 4, and disease duration under 3 months. Patients with other autoimmune diseases, uncontrolled infections, pregnancy or lactation were excluded. Clinical symptoms, serum thyroxine, TRAb, thyroid ultrasound and orbital computed tomography were used for diagnosis. Using Ficoll-Paque density gradient centrifugation, PBMCs were isolated from 10 ml of fresh peripheral blood. Total RNA was extracted with Trizol reagent and quality-checked on an Agilent 2100 Bioanalyzer. The study at large found these results: Among expanded thyroid clonotypes with frequency above 0.001, most also showed up in blood, which suggests that blood repertoires may reflect the thyroid immune response. The 13-signature model separated ophthalmopathy from stable hyperthyroidism with approximately 90% sensitivity and less than 83% specificity in cross-validation, and 80%/75% in the test set. In validation, the model predicted ophthalmopathy progression with more than 70% sensitivity and approximately 72% specificity; 12 predicted patients were CT-confirmed with GO in a median of approximately 6.5 months. No statistical method was used to predetermine the sample size, and group allocation was not hidden from the investigators.

For CDR1 and CDR2, the germline V gene lists SNHLY and FYNNEI. The CDR3 runs 13 residues from the cysteine to the phenylalanine. Left in the record is the CDR3 DNA by itself, 39 bases read in frame from the first base. To note about this clonotype: Its antigen specificity is not known. At one boundary the junction diverges from the germline segment, which might be a read error.

The receptor was derived from an adult woman with Graves' ophthalmopathy. The sequence links TRBV2 to TRBJ2-6, with 8 bases in between that match TRBD2. The sample taken for sequencing was peripheral blood. The nucleotide sequence reads TGTGCCAGCAATCGGCGGGGGGCCAACATCCTGACTTTC. Translated, this gives CASNRRGANILTF.